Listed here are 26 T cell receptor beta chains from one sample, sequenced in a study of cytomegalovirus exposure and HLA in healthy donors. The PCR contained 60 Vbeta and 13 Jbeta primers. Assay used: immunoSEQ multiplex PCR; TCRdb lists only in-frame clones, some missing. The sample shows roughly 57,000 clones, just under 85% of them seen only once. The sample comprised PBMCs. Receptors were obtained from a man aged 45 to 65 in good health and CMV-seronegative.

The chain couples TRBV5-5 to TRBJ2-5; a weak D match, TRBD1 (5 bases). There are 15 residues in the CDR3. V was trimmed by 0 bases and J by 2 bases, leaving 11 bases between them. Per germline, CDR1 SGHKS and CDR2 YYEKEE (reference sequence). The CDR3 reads CASSLGPTVQETQYF. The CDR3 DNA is TGTGCCAGCAGCTTGGGGCCGACAGTACAAGAGACCCAGTACTTC.

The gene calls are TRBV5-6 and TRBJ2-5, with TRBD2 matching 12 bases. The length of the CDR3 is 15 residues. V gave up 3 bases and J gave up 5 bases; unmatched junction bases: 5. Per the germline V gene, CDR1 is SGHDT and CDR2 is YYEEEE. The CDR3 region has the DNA TGTGCCAGCAGCTACGGACTAGCGGGGTATGAGACCCAGTACTTC. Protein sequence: CASSYGLAGYETQYF.

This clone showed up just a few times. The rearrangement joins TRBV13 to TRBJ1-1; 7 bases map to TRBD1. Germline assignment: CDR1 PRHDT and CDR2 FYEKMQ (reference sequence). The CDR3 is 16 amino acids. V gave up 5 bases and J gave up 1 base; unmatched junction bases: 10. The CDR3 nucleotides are TGTGCCAGCAGCCGTCGAGGGGGCGGCGGGAACACTGAAGCTTTCTTT. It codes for CASSRRGGGGNTEAFF.

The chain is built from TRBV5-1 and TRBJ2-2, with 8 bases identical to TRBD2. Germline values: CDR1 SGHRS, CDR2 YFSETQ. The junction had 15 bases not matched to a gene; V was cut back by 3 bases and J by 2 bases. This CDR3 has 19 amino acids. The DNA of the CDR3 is TGCGCCAGCAGCTCCTCAAGGAACGGGGGGGGTTTCAACACCGGGGAGCTGTTTTTT. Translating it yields CASSSSRNGGGFNTGELFF.

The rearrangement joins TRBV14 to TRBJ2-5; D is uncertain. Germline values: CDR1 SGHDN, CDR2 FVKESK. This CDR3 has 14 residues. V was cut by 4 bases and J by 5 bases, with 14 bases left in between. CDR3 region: CASSPQVAGETQYF. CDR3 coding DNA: TGTGCCAGCAGCCCCCAGGTTGCTGGGGAGACCCAGTACTTC.

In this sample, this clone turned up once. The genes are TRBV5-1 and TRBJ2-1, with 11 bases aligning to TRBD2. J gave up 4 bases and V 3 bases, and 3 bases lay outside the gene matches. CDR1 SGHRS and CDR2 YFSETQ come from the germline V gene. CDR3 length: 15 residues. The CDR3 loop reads CASSWGLAAYNEQFF. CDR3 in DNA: TGCGCCAGCAGCTGGGGACTAGCGGCTTACAATGAGCAGTTCTTC.

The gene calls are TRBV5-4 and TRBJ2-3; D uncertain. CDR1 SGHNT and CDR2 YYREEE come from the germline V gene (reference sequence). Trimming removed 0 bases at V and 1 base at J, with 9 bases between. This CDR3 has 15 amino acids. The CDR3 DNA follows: TGTGCCAGCAGCTTGGACTCGCTGGGCACAGATACGCAGTATTTT. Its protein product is CASSLDSLGTDTQYF.

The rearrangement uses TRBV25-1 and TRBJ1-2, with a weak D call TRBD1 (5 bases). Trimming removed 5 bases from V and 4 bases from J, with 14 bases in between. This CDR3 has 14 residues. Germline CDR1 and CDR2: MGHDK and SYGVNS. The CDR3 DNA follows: TGTGCCAGCAGTCCCCCTCAGGGCCGCTATGGCTACACCTTC. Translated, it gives CASSPPQGRYGYTF.

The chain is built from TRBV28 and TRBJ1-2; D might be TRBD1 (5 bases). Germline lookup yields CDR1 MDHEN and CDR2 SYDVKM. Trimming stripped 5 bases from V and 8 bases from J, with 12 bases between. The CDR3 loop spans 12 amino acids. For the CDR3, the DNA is TGTGCCAGCAGTATACTTCAGGGAGGCTACACCTTC. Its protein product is CASSILQGGYTF.

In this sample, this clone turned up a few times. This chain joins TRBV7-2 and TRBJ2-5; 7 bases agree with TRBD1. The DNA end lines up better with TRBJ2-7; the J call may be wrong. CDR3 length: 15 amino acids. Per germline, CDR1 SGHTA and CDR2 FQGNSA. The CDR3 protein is CASSLVGTAGYEQYF. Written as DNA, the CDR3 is TGTGCCAGCAGCTTAGTCGGGACAGCAGGCTACGAGCAGTACTTC.

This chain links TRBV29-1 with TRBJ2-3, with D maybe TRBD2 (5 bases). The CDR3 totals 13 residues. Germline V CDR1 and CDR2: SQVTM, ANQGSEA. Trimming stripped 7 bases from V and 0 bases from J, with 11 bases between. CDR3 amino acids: CSGLEASTDTQYF. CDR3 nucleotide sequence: TGCAGCGGGCTGGAGGCTAGCACAGATACGCAGTATTTT.

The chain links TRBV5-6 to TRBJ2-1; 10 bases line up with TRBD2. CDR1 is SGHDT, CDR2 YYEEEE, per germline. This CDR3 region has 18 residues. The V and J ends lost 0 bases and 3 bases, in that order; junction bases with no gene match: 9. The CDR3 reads CASSLGASGRRIYNEQFF. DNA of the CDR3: TGTGCCAGCAGCTTGGGGGCTAGCGGGAGAAGAATCTACAATGAGCAGTTCTTC.

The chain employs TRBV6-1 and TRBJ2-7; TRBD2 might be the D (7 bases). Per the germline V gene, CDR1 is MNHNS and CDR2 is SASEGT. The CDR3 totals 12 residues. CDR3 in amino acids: CAGGAYLDEQYF. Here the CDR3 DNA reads TGTGCGGGGGGGGCCTACCTCGACGAGCAGTACTTC.

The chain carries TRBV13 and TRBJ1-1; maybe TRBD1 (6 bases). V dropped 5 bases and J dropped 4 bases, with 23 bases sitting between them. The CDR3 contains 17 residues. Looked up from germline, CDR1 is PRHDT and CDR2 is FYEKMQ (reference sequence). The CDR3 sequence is CASSRGLEGVSGTEAFF. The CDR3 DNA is TGTGCCAGCAGCCGGGGTCTAGAGGGGGTATCAGGCACTGAAGCTTTCTTT.

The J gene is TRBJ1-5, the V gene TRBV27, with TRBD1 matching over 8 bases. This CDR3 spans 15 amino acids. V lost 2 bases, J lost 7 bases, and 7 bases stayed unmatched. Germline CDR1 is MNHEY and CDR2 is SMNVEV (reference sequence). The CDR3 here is CASSLGQGRTQPQHF. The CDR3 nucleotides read TGTGCCAGCAGTTTAGGACAGGGAAGGACCCAGCCCCAGCATTTT.

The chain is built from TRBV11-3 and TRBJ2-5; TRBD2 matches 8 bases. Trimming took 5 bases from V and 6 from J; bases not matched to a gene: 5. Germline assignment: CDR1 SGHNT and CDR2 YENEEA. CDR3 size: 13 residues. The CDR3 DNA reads TGTGCCAGCAGCCATGCGGGGGGAAAGACCCAGTACTTC. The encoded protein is CASSHAGGKTQYF.

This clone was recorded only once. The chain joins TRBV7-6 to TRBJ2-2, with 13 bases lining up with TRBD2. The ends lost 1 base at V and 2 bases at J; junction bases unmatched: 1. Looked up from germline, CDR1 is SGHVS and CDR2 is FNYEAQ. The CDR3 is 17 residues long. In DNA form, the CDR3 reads TGTGCCAGCAGCTTAGGGACTAGCGGGGGAAACACCGGGGAGCTGTTTTTT. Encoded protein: CASSLGTSGGNTGELFF.

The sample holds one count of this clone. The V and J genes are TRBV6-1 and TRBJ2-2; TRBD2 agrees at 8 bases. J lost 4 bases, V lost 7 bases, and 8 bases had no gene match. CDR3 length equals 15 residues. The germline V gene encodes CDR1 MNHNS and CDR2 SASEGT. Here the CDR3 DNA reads TGTGCCAGCACCACGGGACTAGTTCCCACCGGGGAGCTGTTTTTT. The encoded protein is CASTTGLVPTGELFF.

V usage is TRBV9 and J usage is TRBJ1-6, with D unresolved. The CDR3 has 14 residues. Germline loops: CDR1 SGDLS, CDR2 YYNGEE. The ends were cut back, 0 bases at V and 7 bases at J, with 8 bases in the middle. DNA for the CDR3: TGTGCCAGCAGCGTAGATGACTTGAATTCACCCCTCCACTTT. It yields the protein CASSVDDLNSPLHF.

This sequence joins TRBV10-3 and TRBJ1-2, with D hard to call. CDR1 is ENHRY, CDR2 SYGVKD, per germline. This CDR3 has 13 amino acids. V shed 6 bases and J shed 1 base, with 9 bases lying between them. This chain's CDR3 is CAISLQNNYGYTF. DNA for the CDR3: TGTGCCATCAGCTTACAGAATAACTATGGCTACACCTTC.

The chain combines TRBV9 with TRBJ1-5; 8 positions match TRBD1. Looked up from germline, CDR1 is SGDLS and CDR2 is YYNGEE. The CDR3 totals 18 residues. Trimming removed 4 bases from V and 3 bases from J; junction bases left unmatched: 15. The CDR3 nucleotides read TGTGCCAGCAGCCCTCCGGGACAGGCGGCCCACCACAATCAGCCCCAGCATTTT. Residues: CASSPPGQAAHHNQPQHF.

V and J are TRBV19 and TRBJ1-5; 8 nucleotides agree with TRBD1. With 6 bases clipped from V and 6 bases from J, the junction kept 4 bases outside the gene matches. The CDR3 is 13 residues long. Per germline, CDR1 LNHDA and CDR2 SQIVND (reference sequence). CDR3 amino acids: CASRDRAAQPQHF. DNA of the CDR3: TGTGCCAGTAGGGACAGGGCGGCTCAGCCCCAGCATTTT.

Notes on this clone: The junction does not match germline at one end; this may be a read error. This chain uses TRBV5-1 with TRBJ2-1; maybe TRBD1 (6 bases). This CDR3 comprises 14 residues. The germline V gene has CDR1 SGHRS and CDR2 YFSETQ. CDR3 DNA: TGCGCCAGCAGTTTGGGGACACACGACAATGAGCAGTTCTTC. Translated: CASSLGTHDNEQFF.

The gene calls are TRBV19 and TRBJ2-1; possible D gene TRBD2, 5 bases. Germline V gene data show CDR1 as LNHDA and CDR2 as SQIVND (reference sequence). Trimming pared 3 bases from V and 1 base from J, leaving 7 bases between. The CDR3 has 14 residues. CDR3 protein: CASSIPGSYNEQFF. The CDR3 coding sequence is TGTGCCAGTAGTATTCCGGGGTCCTACAATGAGCAGTTCTTC.

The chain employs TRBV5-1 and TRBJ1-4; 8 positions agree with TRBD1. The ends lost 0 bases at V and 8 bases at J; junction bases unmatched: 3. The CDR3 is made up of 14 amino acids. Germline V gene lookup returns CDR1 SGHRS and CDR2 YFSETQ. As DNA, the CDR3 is TGCGCCAGCAGCTTGGATAGGACAGGGGAAAAACTGTTTTTT. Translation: CASSLDRTGEKLFF. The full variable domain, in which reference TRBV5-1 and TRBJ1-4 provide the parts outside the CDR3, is KAGVTQTPRYLIKTRGQQVTLSCSPISGHRSVSWYQQTPGQGLQFLFEYFSETQRNKGNFPGRFSGRQFSNSRSEMNVSTLELGDSALYLCASSLDRTGEKLFFGSGTQLSVL.

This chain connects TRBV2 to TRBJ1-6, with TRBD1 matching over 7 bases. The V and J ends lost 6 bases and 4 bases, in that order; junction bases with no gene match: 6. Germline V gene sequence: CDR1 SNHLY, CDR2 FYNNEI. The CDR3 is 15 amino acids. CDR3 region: CASRARQGYNSPLHF. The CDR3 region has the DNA TGTGCCAGCAGGGCACGACAGGGATATAATTCACCCCTCCACTTT. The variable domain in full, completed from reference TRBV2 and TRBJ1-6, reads EPEVTQTPSHQVTQMGQEVILRCVPISNHLYFYWYRQILGQKVEFLVSFYNNEISEKSEIFDDQFSVERPDGSNFTLKIRSTKLEDSAMYFCASRARQGYNSPLHFGNGTRLTVT.